This T cell receptor (beta chain) was recovered during a study of blood T cell repertoires in COVID-19. Study at large: Acute and convalescent COVID-19 samples came from the United States, Italy and Spain. PBMCs, B-cell-depleted T cells, or T cells provided the cDNA or gDNA that made up the material.

In the authors' methods: Reference gene primer amplification gave estimated nucleated cell counts. The table came from immunoSEQ multiplex PCR; TCRdb's copy has only in-frame clones and leaves some out. For V, J and clone size, that table is used; D and trimming come from the DNA. The sample has about 120,000 clones, about nine tenths seen once. Germline lookup yields CDR1 SGHAT and CDR2 FQNNGV. Trimming pared 5 bases from V and 4 bases from J, leaving 13 bases between. The CDR3 runs to 14 residues. The genes are TRBV11-2 and TRBJ2-3; D remains ambiguous. The sequence derives from a man between 40 and 49 years old with acute or convalescent COVID-19. The sequenced sample consisted of peripheral blood. The CDR3: CASSPRVPADTQYF. In DNA form, the CDR3 reads TGTGCCAGCAGCCCTCGGGTCCCCGCAGATACGCAGTATTTT.